The following is a T cell receptor (beta chain) sequence with its context. No cognate antigen has been identified for it. Per-base quality was not reported, and no clone a single base away is much larger than it. The sample comes from a study of blood T cell repertoires in COVID-19 (dated by TCRdb to the early 2020s). About the investigation overall: Samples from collaborators originated in the United States, Italy and Spain and spanned both the acute and convalescent phases of COVID-19. Deeply sampled blood TCRbeta repertoires from subjects exposed to, actively infected with, or recovered from COVID-19 were included in the dataset. HLA class I and class II types, where available, came from metadata supplied by the sample provider rather than from assay-based typing. Samples were obtained from the ongoing ImmuneRACE study (first 160 participants) and from about 1,300 subjects provided by 6 global collaborators. The material from the prospective study consisted of cDNA or gDNA derived from T cells, B-cell-depleted T cells, or PBMCs. The repertoires were released in a freely available public database intended as a resource for research on the immune response to SARS-CoV-2. Nearly every sample came with metadata listing a de-identified subject ID, COVID-19 status, age in years and sex.

Enrolling through a virtual design, the prospective study's participants ranged in age from roughly 18 to 89 years and lived across approximately 25 United States geographic areas. To assign participants to cohorts, the prospective study relied on clinical history that participants themselves reported in a screening survey and a study questionnaire. Recovered participants in ImmuneRACE Cohort 3 were defined as having two consecutive negative NP/OP PCR tests, clearance from a healthcare professional, or resolution of symptoms. In the prospective study, mobile phlebotomists collected whole blood, serum and a nasopharyngeal or oropharyngeal swab from each participant. Prospective study participants could optionally give additional blood draws and questionnaires over a roughly two-month period. Blood samples from the prospective study were shipped frozen or at room temperature prior to DNA extraction.

TCRbeta CDR3 regions were amplified from genomic DNA by means of the immunoSEQ Assay, a bias-controlled multiplex PCR. The study's processing was this. Within the assay, amplification of reference gene primers was used to estimate how many nucleated cells each sample contained. To quantify the absolute abundance of each unique TCRbeta CDR3 rearrangement, sequence reads were collapsed and filtered. For each sample, productive Simpson clonality was calculated as the square root of Simpson's diversity index over productive rearrangements. TCRdb stores this immuneACCESS table with in-frame sequences only. Part of the clones is absent; in the studies checked, under half of the shortfall reflects unresolved V genes, and no reason is known for the rest. V, J and clone size are taken as reported in that table, and D and trimming were inferred from the DNA itself. This sample lists approximately 400,000 clones; roughly four fifths were detected once. Less than 6% of the sample lies in the top ten.

The paper's findings and limits, for the study overall: The amount of clinical and demographic metadata varied by source and participant and was provided uncurated.

Sequencing was done on a sample of PBMCs or T cells enriched from blood (not recorded which). The TCR comes from a woman between 50 and 59 years old who had recovered from COVID-19.

The CDR3 region: CSVARGPNQPQHF. The nucleotide sequence is given as TGCAGCGTAGCCAGGGGGCCCAACCAGCCCCAGCATTTT. Rearrangement joined TRBV29-1 to TRBJ1-5; TRBD1 agrees with 8 junctional bases. Per the germline V gene, SQVTM is the CDR1 and ANQGSEA is the CDR2. The V end gives up 6 bases and the J end 7 bases, leaving 8 bases in the junction not matched to a gene. The CDR3, from cysteine to phenylalanine, totals 13 residues. Just CDR3 DNA is preserved here, 39 bases in frame from base 1.